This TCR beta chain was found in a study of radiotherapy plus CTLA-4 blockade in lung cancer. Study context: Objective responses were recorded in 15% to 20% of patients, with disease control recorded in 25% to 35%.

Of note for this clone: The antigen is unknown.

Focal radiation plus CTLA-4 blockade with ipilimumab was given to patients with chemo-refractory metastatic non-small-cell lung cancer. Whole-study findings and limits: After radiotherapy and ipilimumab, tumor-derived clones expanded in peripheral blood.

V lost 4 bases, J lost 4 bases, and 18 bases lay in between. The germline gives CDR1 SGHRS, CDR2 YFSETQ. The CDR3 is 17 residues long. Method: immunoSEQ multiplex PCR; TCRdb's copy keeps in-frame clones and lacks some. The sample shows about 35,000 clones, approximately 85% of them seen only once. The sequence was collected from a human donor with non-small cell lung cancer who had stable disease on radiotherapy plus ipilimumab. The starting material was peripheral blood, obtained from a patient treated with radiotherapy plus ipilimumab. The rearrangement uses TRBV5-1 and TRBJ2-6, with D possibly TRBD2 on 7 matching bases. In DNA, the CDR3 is TGCGCCAGCAGCCGGAGGGGGGGCGCTACCGGGGCCAACGTCCTGACTTTC. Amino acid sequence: CASSRRGGATGANVLTF. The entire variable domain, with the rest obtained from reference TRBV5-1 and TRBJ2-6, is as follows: KAGVTQTPRYLIKTRGQQVTLSCSPISGHRSVSWYQQTPGQGLQFLFEYFSETQRNKGNFPGRFSGRQFSNSRSEMNVSTLELGDSALYLCASSRRGGATGANVLTFGAGSRLTVL.